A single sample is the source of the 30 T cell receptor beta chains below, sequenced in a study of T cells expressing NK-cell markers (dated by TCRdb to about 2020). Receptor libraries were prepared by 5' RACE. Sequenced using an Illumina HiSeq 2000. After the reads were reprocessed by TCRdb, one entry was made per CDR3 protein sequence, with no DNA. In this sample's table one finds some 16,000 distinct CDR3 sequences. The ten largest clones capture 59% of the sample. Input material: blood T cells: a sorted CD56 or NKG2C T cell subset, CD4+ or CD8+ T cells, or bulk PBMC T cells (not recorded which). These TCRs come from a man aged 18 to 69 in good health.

The CDR3 loop is CASSLRLAGGDTQYF. The genes are TRBV12-3 or TRBV12-4 and TRBJ2-3; the TRBD2 assignment by TCRdb is unverifiable without DNA. This CDR3 has 15 amino acids.

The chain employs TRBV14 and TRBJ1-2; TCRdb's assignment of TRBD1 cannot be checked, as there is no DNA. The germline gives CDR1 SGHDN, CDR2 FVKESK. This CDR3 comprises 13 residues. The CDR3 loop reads CASSQFRGYGYTF.

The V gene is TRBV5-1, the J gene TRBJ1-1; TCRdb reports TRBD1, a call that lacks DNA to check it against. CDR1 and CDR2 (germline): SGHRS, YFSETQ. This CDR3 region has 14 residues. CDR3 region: CASSPDRGGTEAFF.

The CDR3 protein is CSARDGGAGGEQFF. The rearrangement links TRBV20-1 to TRBJ2-1; the TCRdb D gene call, TRBD1, has no DNA to confirm it. Germline assignment: CDR1 DFQATT and CDR2 SNEGSKA (reference sequence). The CDR3 is 14 residues long.

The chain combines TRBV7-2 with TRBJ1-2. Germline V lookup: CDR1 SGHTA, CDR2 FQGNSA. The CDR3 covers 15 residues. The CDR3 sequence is CASSPEATTNYGYTF.

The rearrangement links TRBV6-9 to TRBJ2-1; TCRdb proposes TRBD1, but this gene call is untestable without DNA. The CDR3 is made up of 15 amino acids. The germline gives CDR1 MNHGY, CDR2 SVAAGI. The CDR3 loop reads CASSRLVTPTREQFF.

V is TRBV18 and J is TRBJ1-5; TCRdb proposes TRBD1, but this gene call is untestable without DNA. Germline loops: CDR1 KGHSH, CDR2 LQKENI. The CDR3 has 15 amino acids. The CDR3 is CASSEGQGSNQPQHF.

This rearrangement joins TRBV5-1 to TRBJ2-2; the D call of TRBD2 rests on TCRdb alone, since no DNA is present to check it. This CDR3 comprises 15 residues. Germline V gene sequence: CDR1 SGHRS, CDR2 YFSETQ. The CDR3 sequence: CASNSMLGSTGELFF.

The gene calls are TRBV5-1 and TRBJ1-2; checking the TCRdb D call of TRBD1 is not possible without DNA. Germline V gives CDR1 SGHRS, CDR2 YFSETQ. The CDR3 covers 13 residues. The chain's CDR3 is CASSQDRDYGYTF.

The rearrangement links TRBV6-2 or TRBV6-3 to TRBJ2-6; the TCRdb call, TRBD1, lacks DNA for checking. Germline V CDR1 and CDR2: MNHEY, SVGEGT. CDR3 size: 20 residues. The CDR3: CASSYSIPRVPPSGANVLTF.

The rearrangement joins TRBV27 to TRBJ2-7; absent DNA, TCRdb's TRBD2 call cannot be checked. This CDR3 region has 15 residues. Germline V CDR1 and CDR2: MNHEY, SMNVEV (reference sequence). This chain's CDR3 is CASSPLKKPAYEQYF.

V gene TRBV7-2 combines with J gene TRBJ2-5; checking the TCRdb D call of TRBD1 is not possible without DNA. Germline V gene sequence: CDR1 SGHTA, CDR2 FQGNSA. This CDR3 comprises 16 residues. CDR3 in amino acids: CASSLRIGTAGETQYF. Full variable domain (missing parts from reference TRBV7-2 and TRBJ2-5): GAGVSQSPSNKVTEKGKDVELRCDPISGHTALYWYRQSLGQGLEFLIYFQGNSAPDKSGLPSDRFSAERTGGSVSTLTIQRTQQEDSAVYLCASSLRIGTAGETQYFGPGTRLLVL.

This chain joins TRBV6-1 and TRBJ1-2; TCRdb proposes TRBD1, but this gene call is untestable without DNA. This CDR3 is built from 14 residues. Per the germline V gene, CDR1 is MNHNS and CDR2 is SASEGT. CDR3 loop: CASSTRQALYGYTF.

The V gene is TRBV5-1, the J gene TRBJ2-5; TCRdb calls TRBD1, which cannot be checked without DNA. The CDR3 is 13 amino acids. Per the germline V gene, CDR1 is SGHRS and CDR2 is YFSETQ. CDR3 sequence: CASLKGSGETQYF.

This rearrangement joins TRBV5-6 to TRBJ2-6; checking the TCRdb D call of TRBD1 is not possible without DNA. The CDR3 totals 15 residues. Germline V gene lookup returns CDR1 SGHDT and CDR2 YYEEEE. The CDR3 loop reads CASSYQGARSNVLTF.

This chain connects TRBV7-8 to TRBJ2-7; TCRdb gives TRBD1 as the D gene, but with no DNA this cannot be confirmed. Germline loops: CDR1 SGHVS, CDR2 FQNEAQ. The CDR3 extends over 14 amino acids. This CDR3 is CASSSLRGTYEQYF.

CDR3 protein: CASSLALKAGELFF. The chain joins TRBV5-6 to TRBJ2-2. This CDR3 contains 14 residues. Per the germline V gene, CDR1 is SGHDT and CDR2 is YYEEEE.

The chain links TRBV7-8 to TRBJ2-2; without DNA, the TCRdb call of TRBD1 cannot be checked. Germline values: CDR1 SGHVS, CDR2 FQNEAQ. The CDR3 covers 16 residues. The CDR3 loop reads CASSWGPKRPTGELFF.

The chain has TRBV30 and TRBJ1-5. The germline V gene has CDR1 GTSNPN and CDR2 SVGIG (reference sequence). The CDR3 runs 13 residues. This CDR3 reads CAWSADSNQPQHF.

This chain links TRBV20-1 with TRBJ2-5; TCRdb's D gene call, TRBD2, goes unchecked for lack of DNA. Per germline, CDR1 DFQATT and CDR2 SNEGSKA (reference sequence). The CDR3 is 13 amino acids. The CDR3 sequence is CSAPTSIRETQYF.

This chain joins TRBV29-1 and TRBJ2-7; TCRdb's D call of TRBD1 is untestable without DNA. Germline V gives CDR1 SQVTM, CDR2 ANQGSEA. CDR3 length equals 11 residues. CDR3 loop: CSARETYEQYF.

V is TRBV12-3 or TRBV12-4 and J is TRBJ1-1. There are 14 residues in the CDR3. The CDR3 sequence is CASSRPGLPPEAFF.

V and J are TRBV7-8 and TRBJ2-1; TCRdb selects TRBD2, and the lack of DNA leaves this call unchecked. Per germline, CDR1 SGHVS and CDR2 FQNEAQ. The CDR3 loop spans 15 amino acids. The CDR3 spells CASSSLRGRGNEQFF.

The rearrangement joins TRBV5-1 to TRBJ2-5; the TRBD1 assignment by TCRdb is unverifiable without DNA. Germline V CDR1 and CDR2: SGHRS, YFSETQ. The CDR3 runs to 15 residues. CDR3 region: CASSWAQGSQETQYF.

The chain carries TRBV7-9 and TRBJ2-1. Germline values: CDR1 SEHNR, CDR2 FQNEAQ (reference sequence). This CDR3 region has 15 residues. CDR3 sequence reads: CASSFRELGYNEQFF.

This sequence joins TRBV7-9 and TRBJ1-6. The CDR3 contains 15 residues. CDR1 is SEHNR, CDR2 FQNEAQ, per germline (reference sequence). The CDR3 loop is CASSTWDSYNSPLHF.

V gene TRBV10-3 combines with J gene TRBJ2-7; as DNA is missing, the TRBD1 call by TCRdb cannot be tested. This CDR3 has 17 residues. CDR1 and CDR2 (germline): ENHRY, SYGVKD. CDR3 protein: CAISDHLSGSGSYEQYF.

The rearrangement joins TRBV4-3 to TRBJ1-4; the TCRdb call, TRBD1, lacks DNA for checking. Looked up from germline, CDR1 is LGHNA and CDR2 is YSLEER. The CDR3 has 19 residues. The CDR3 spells CASSQWLRDRGRISGKLFF.

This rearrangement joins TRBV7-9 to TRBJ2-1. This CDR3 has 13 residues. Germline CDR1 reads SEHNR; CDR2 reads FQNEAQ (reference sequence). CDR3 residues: CASSLGTVDEQFF. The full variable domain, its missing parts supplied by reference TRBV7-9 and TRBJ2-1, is DTGVSQNPRHKITKRGQNVTFRCDPISEHNRLYWYRQTLGQGPEFLTYFQNEAQLEKSRLLSDRFSAERPKGSFSTLEIQRTEQGDSAMYLCASSLGTVDEQFFGPGTRLTVL.

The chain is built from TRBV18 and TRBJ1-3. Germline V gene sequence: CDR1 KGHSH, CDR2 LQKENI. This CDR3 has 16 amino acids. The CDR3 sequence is CASSPMGGTRGNTIYF.